These 5 T cell receptor beta chains were sequenced from one sample in a study of blood T cell repertoires in COVID-19. Libraries were prepared by immunoSEQ multiplex PCR; TCRdb keeps only in-frame clonotypes and omits some of them. In the table there are a few hundred thousand clones, more than 70% of which are singletons. The material sequenced was peripheral blood. The receptors here all came from a woman between 45 and 60 years old with acute or convalescent COVID-19.

The gene calls are TRBV19 and TRBJ1-1; D call uncertain. CDR1 and CDR2 (germline): LNHDA, SQIVND (reference sequence). The CDR3 covers 14 residues. V was cut by 1 base and J by 4 bases, with 10 bases left in between. The CDR3 sequence is CASSIARSRTEAFF. The CDR3 bases are TGTGCCAGTAGTATAGCGCGTTCTCGCACTGAAGCTTTCTTT.

This clone is a singleton in its sample. This chain joins TRBV12-5 and TRBJ1-2; D remains unclear. V gave up 6 bases and J gave up 5 bases, with 13 bases separating them. Germline V gives CDR1 LGHNT, CDR2 FRNRAP. There are 13 residues in the CDR3. The CDR3 protein is CASGSDTDYGYTF. CDR3 coding DNA: TGTGCTAGTGGCTCTGACACAGATTATGGCTACACCTTC.

In the case of this clone: At one of its ends the junction is not consistent with the germline gene, which may arise from a read error. The V and J genes are TRBV3-1 (or the pseudogene TRBV3-2) and TRBJ2-3; 12 positions agree with TRBD2. CDR1 is LGHDT and CDR2 is YNNKEL in the germline V gene (reference sequence). The CDR3 contains 13 residues. The CDR3 DNA reads as TGTGCCAGCAGCAAGGGGACTAGCGGGCAGATATTATTT. Encoded protein: CASSKGTSGQILF.

The chain joins TRBV10-1 to TRBJ2-7; D uncertain. Looked up from germline, CDR1 is WNHNN and CDR2 is SYGVQD (reference sequence). The CDR3 covers 13 residues. V lost 6 bases and J lost 3, with 12 bases in between. CDR3 coding DNA: TGCGCCAGCAGCCCGGCGGTAGACTACGAGCAGTACTTC. This gives the protein CASSPAVDYEQYF.

The rearrangement links TRBV4-2 to TRBJ2-3; TRBD2 matches at 10 bases. Per the germline V gene, CDR1 is LGHNA and CDR2 is YNFKEQ. Trimming at V came to 3 bases and at J to 3 bases, leaving 6 bases not matched to a gene. The CDR3 length is 16 residues. The CDR3 DNA reads TGTGCCAGCAGCCAGGCCCCTAGCGGGAGAACAGATACGCAGTATTTT. Translating it yields CASSQAPSGRTDTQYF.